Below, 20 T cell receptor beta chains from the same sample are listed, as sequenced in a study of blood T cell repertoires in COVID-19. Only in-frame clones appear in the TCRdb table, and some are missing; sequencing was by immunoSEQ multiplex PCR. The data show about 300,000 clones, with approximately 88% seen just once and roughly 9.1% held by the top ten. Material for sequencing was peripheral blood. The source is a man aged 18 to 29 with active or convalescent COVID-19.

The chain couples TRBV12-3 or TRBV12-4 to TRBJ1-2; tentatively, D is TRBD1 (6 bases). The CDR3 has 12 residues. Trimming stripped 7 bases from V and 3 bases from J, with 9 bases between. In DNA form, the CDR3 reads TGTGCCAGCACGGGGGGGCACTATGGCTACACCTTC. The encoded protein is CASTGGHYGYTF.

This chain uses TRBV7-9 with TRBJ2-5; possible D gene TRBD2, 7 bases. CDR1 is SEHNR, CDR2 FQNEAQ, per germline (reference sequence). V shed 0 bases and J shed 5 bases, with 10 bases lying between them. CDR3 length: 14 amino acids. DNA of the CDR3: TGTGCCAGCAGCTTAGCGGGGGGGCTGGAGACCCAGTACTTC. Encoded protein: CASSLAGGLETQYF.

The chain carries TRBV3-1 (or the pseudogene TRBV3-2) and TRBJ2-7; 9 bases line up with TRBD1. The J segment lost 4 bases and the V segment lost 3 bases, leaving 7 bases of the junction unmatched. Germline V lookup: CDR1 LGHDT, CDR2 YNNKEL (reference sequence). The CDR3 length is 15 residues. For the CDR3, the DNA is TGTGCCAGCAGCCAGTTTCCGGGACAGGGTTACGAGCAGTACTTC. This encodes CASSQFPGQGYEQYF.

V usage is TRBV4-3 and J usage is TRBJ1-1, with D perhaps matching TRBD1 (6 bases). The CDR3 contains 15 residues. CDR1 LGHNA and CDR2 YSLEER come from the germline V gene. V shed 1 base and J shed 4 bases, with 13 bases lying between them. CDR3 sequence reads: CASSQGGGLVTEAFF. The DNA of the CDR3 is TGCGCCAGCAGCCAAGGTGGGGGCTTAGTCACTGAAGCTTTCTTT.

This sequence joins TRBV2 and TRBJ2-5, with D possibly matching TRBD2 (6 bases). The CDR3 sequence is 14 residues long. The germline V and J ends were trimmed by 7 bases and 1 base, with 13 bases remaining between them. Germline V gene data show CDR1 as SNHLY and CDR2 as FYNNEI. The DNA for the CDR3 is TGTGCCAGCATCCGGAGGGTACCCCAAGAGACCCAGTACTTC. Translating gives CASIRRVPQETQYF.

The rearrangement joins TRBV14 to TRBJ1-1; D may be TRBD1 (6 bases). Germline CDR1 and CDR2: SGHDN and FVKESK. The CDR3 is 15 amino acids. V shed 4 bases and J shed 1 base, with 13 bases lying between them. The CDR3 loop reads CASSPPTGRNTEAFF. CDR3 sequence (DNA): TGTGCCAGCAGCCCCCCGACAGGACGGAACACTGAAGCTTTCTTT.

The V call is TRBV10-3, the J call TRBJ1-1; 8 bases align to TRBD1. CDR3 length: 14 amino acids. Germline-derived CDR1 and CDR2 are ENHRY and SYGVKD. Trimming at V came to 7 bases and at J to 2 bases, leaving 6 bases not matched to a gene. The CDR3, as DNA: TGTGCCATCAACGACGACAGGGGCAACACTGAAGCTTTCTTT. Its translation: CAINDDRGNTEAFF.

This chain connects TRBV9 to TRBJ1-6, with D perhaps matching TRBD1 (5 bases). CDR3 length equals 14 residues. Germline values: CDR1 SGDLS, CDR2 YYNGEE. V was cut by 0 bases and J by 15 bases, with 16 bases left in between. CDR3 DNA sequence: TGTGCCAGCAGCGTAGAAGGGGAAGGTTCAGTCCTCCACTTT. Protein product: CASSVEGEGSVLHF. Full variable domain (outside the CDR3, taken from reference TRBV9 and TRBJ1-6): DSGVTQTPKHLITATGQRVTLRCSPRSGDLSVYWYQQSLDQGLQFLIQYYNGEERAKGNILERFSAQQFPDLHSELNLSSLELGDSALYFCASSVEGEGSVLHFGNGTRLTVT.

This clone appeared once. J is TRBJ2-1 and V is TRBV9, with TRBD1 as a possible D gene (5 bases). Germline V gives CDR1 SGDLS, CDR2 YYNGEE. Trimming left V 0 bases short and J 9 bases short, with 7 bases between. The CDR3 is 12 residues long. The DNA for the CDR3 is TGTGCCAGCAGCGTAGCTGGGGCTGAGCAGTTCTTC. It codes for CASSVAGAEQFF. The variable domain in full, completed from reference TRBV9 and TRBJ2-1, reads DSGVTQTPKHLITATGQRVTLRCSPRSGDLSVYWYQQSLDQGLQFLIQYYNGEERAKGNILERFSAQQFPDLHSELNLSSLELGDSALYFCASSVAGAEQFFGPGTRLTVL.

The chain is built from TRBV9 and TRBJ1-2, with TRBD1 identical over 8 bases. The CDR3 runs to 16 residues. V was pared by 3 bases and J by 5 bases, with 12 bases of the junction left unmatched. In germline, CDR1 is SGDLS, CDR2 YYNGEE. The CDR3 bases are TGTGCCAGCAGCGCCGAGGGCAGGGGGCTAGGGTATGGCTACACCTTC. This gives the protein CASSAEGRGLGYGYTF.

This clone appeared a single time. The genes are TRBV4-1 and TRBJ2-5; 8 bases line up with TRBD2. This CDR3 spans 15 amino acids. Germline CDR1 and CDR2: MGHRA and YSYEKL. V lost 4 bases and J lost 5; bases outside the gene matches: 9. CDR3 coding DNA: TGCGCCAGCAGCCCAACGGGGGGGCATCGGGAGACCCAGTACTTC. Translation: CASSPTGGHRETQYF.

This clone was seen at least ten times. This chain connects TRBV4-3 to TRBJ1-6; 11 positions match TRBD1. Germline CDR1 is LGHNA and CDR2 is YSLEER. J was trimmed by 9 bases and V by 0 bases; bases with no gene match: 4. The CDR3 has 16 residues. The DNA for the CDR3 is TGCGCCAGCAGCCAAGATTCCGGGACAGGGGGTTCACCCCTCCACTTT. Its protein is CASSQDSGTGGSPLHF.

This chain connects TRBV6-5 to TRBJ1-4, with TRBD1 matching 7 bases. The germline gives CDR1 MNHEY, CDR2 SVGAGI. The CDR3 sequence is 15 residues long. V lost 5 bases and J lost 3; bases outside the gene matches: 6. CDR3 in amino acids: CASSPGGLANEKLFF. The CDR3 DNA is TGTGCCAGCAGTCCAGGGGGTTTGGCTAATGAAAAACTGTTTTTT.

The chain links TRBV5-1 to TRBJ2-7, with a tentative D call TRBD1 (5 bases). With 4 bases removed from V and 3 bases from J, the gap between germline ends came to 8 bases. Per the germline V gene, CDR1 is SGHRS and CDR2 is YFSETQ. This CDR3 has 12 amino acids. The CDR3 bases are TGCGCCAGCAGCACCCAGGGCTACGAGCAGTACTTC. This codes for CASSTQGYEQYF.

The CDR3 sequence: CASSEGSTYGYTF. Written as DNA, the CDR3 is TGCGCCAGCAGTGAGGGGAGTACCTATGGCTACACCTTC. The rearrangement uses TRBV10-1 and TRBJ1-2; the D is unclear. From germline, CDR1 is WNHNN and CDR2 SYGVQD (reference sequence). CDR3 size: 13 residues. The V and J ends lost 2 bases and 4 bases respectively, with 8 bases between them.

V gene TRBV14 combines with J gene TRBJ2-7; perhaps TRBD2 as D (5 bases). V dropped 4 bases and J dropped 2 bases, with 12 bases sitting between them. The CDR3 has 14 residues. Looked up from germline, CDR1 is SGHDN and CDR2 is FVKESK. The CDR3 spells CASSPPDYTYEQYF. CDR3 nucleotides: TGTGCCAGCAGCCCACCCGACTACACCTACGAGCAGTACTTC.

This chain joins TRBV21-1 and TRBJ1-6; TRBD1, the D gene given by the table, was not confirmed from the DNA. TRBV21-1 is flagged as a pseudogene. The CDR3 contains 17 residues. The CDR3 loop is CASSKVGGQGAYSPLHF. The CDR3 DNA sequence: TGTGCCAGCAGCAAGGTTGGCGGACAGGGGGCTTATTCACCCCTCCACTTT.

The CDR3 DNA follows: TGTGCCAGCAGCCGACAGGAGGTACCCTACGAGCAGTACTTC. It specifies CASSRQEVPYEQYF. The gene calls are TRBV14 and TRBJ2-7, with a possible D match to TRBD1 (6 bases). CDR3 length equals 14 residues. Trimming took off 4 bases at V and 2 bases at J, with 12 bases between the two ends. CDR1 is SGHDN and CDR2 is FVKESK in the germline V gene.

The chain carries TRBV6-5 and TRBJ1-2; D is perhaps TRBD1 (5 bases). This CDR3 contains 15 residues. Germline V gene lookup returns CDR1 MNHEY and CDR2 SVGAGI. V was trimmed by 7 bases and J by 0 bases, leaving 15 bases between them. The CDR3 protein is CASILTATTNYGYTF. DNA of the CDR3: TGTGCCAGCATCCTGACAGCCACTACTAACTATGGCTACACCTTC.

The gene calls are TRBV10-3 and TRBJ2-6; D gene ambiguous. Trimming cost V 5 bases and J 0 bases, with 8 bases left between them. This CDR3 is 15 amino acids long. Germline CDR1 and CDR2: ENHRY and SYGVKD. CDR3 sequence reads: CAISYTVSGANVLTF. CDR3 DNA sequence: TGTGCCATCAGTTACACAGTCTCTGGGGCCAACGTCCTGACTTTC.